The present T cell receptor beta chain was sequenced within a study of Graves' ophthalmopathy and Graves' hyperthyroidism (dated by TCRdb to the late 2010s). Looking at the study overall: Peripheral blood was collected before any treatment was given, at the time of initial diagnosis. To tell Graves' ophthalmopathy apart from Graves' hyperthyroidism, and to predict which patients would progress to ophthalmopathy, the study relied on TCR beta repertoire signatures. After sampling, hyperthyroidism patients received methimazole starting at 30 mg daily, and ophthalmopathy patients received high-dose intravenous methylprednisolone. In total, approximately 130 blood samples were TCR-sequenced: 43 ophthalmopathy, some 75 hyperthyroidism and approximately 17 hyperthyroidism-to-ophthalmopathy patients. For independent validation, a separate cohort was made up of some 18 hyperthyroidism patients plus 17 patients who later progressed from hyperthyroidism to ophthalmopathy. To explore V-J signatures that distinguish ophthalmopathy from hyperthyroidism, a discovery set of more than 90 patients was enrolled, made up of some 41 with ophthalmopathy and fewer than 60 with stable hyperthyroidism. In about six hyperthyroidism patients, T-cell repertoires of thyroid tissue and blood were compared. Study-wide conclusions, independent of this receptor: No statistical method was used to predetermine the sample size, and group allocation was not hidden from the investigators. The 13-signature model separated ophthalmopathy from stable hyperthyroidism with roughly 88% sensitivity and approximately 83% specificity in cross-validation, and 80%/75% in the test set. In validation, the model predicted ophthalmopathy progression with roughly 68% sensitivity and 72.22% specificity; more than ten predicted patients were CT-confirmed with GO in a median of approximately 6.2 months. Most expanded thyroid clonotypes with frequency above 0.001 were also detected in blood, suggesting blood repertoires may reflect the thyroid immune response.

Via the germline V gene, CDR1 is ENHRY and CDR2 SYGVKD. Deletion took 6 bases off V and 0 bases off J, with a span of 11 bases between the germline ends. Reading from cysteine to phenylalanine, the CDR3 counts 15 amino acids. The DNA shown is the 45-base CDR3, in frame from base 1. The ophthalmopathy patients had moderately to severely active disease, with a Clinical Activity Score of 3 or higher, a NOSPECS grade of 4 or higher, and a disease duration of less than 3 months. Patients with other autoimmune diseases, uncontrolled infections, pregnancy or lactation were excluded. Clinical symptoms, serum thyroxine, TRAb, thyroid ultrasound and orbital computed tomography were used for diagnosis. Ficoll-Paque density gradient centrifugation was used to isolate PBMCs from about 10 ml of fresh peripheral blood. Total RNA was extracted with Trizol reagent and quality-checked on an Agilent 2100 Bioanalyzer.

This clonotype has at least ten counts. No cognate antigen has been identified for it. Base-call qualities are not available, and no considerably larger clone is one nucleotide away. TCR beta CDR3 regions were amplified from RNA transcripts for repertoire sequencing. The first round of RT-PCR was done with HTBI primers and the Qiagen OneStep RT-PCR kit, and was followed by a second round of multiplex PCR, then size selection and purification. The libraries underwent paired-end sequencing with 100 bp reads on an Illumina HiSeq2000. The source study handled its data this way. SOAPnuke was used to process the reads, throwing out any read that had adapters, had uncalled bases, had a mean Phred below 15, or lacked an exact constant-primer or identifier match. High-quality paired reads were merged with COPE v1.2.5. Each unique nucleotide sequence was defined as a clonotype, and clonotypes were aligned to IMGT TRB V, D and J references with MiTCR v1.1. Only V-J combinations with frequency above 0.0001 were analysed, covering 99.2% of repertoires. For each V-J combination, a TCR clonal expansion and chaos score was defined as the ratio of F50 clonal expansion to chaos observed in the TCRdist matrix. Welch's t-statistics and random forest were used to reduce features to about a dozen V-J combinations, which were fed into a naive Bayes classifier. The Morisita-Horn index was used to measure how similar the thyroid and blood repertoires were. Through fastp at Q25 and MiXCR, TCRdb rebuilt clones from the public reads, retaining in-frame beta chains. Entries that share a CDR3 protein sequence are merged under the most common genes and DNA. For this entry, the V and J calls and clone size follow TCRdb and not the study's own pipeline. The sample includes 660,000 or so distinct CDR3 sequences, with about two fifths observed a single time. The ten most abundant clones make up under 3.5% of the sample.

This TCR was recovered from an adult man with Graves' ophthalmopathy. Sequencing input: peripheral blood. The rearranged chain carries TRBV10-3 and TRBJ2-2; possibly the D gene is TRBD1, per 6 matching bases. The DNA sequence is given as TGTGCCATCAGACGGGACAAACCGAACACCGGGGAGCTGTTTTTT. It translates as CAIRRDKPNTGELFF.